This T cell receptor beta chain is from a study of technical replicates of blood from four donors. Trimming took off 8 bases at V and 6 bases at J, with 14 bases between the two ends. Germline values: CDR1 LNHNV, CDR2 YYDKDF (reference sequence). CDR3 length: 13 amino acids. Sequencing used immunoSEQ multiplex PCR; TCRdb keeps in-frame clones, though not all of them. The sample lists some 83,000 clones, around nine tenths seen once, with about 0.23% in the top ten. The clonotype originates from a human donor in good health. J is TRBJ1-5 and V is TRBV15; perhaps TRBD1 as D (6 bases). Sequences were obtained from T cells isolated from PBMCs. The CDR3 nucleotides read TGTGCCACCCAACAGGGAGGGAGTCAGCCCCAGCATTTT. This gives the protein CATQQGGSQPQHF.